What follows describes a single TCR beta chain. What it binds is unknown. CDR1 and CDR2 (germline): SGHTA, FQGNSA. The CDR3 is 15 residues long. Trimming took off 4 bases at V and 8 bases at J, with 18 bases between the two ends. This entry belongs to a study of T cell responses to AZD1222 COVID-19 vaccine. Points from the study as a whole: Spike-specific TCR breadth and depth both grew after two AZD1222 doses. Reports say nearly half of spike-specific TCRs go after unmutated variant regions.

Assay used: immunoSEQ multiplex PCR; TCRdb lists only in-frame clones, some missing. Of approximately 160,000 clones in the sample, around 89% were seen once. This receptor was obtained from an adult in good health. The material was peripheral blood, obtained on day 0 of MenACWY control vaccination. The V gene is TRBV7-2, the J gene TRBJ2-1, with D perhaps matching TRBD1 or TRBD2 (5 bases each). CDR3: CASSSPMGLADEQFF. The CDR3 bases are TGTGCCAGCAGCTCCCCCATGGGGCTAGCTGATGAGCAGTTCTTC.